What follows are 2 T cell receptor beta chains derived from one specimen sequenced in a study of OX40 agonist ivuxolimab in advanced cancers. Some clones are missing from TCRdb's copy, which holds only in-frame ones; the method was immunoSEQ multiplex PCR. Of 70,000 to 100,000 clones in the sample, around four fifths were seen once. Here the sequenced sample was CD4+ or CD8+ T cells sorted from blood, taken in a trial of the OX40 agonist ivuxolimab. These receptors were obtained from an adult with an advanced solid tumor such as melanoma, head and neck, liver or kidney cancer.

The V and J genes are TRBV11-2 and TRBJ1-5; D is uncertain. The CDR3 runs 14 residues. The germline V and J ends were trimmed by 2 bases and 7 bases, with 12 bases remaining between them. CDR1 is SGHAT, CDR2 FQNNGV, per germline. The CDR3 region has the DNA TGTGCCAGCAGCTTAAAATCAGGCGACCAGCCCCAGCATTTT. This encodes CASSLKSGDQPQHF.

This clone has a handful of counts. This chain connects TRBV7-2 to TRBJ2-1, with 9 nucleotides matching TRBD1. The CDR3 is 16 residues long. V lost 2 bases, J lost 7 bases, and 9 bases stayed unmatched. Germline V gene sequence: CDR1 SGHTA, CDR2 FQGNSA. CDR3 in amino acids: CASSLTGQGIWNEQFF. CDR3 sequence (DNA): TGTGCCAGCAGCTTAACGGGACAGGGAATTTGGAATGAGCAGTTCTTC.